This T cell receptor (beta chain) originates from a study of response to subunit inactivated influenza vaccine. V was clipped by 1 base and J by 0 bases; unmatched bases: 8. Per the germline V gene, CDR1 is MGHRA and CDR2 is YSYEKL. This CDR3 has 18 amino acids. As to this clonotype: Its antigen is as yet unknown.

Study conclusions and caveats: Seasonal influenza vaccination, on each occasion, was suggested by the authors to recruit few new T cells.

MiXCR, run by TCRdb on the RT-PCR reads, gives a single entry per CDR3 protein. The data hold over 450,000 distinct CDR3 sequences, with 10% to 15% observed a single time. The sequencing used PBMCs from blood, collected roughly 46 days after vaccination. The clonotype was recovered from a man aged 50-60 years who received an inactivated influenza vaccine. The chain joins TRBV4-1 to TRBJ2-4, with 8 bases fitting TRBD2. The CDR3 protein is CASSQGRQAGVAKNIQYF. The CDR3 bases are TGCGCCAGCAGCCAAGGTCGACAAGCGGGGGTAGCCAAAAACATTCAGTACTTC.